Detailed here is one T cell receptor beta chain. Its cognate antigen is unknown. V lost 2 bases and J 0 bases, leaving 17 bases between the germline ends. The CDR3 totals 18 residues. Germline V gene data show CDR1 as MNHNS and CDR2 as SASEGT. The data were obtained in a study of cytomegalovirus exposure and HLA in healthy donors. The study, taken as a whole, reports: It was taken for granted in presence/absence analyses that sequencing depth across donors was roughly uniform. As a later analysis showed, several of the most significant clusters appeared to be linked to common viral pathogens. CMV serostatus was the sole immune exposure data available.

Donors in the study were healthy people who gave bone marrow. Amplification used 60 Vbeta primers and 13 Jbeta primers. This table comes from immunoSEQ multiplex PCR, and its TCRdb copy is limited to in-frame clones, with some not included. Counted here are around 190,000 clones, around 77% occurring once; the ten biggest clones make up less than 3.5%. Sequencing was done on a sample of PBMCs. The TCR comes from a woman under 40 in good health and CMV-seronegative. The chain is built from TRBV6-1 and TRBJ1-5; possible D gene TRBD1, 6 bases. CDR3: CASSELGQIPYSNQPQHF. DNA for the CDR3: TGTGCCAGCAGTGAACTCGGACAGATTCCTTATAGCAATCAGCCCCAGCATTTT.